The entry that follows covers one T cell receptor (beta chain) sequence. What it binds is unknown. TCR beta CDR3 regions were amplified from RNA transcripts. HTBI primers were employed in first-round RT-PCR, then a second-round multiplex PCR followed. TCRdb reprocessed the multiplex PCR reads with MiXCR, giving one entry per CDR3 protein. The table lists 650,000 to 900,000 distinct CDR3 sequences, 40% of them singletons. The sample originates from a study of Graves' ophthalmopathy and Graves' hyperthyroidism. Findings of the study overall: A 13-signature model separated ophthalmopathy from stable hyperthyroidism, 85% to 90% sensitivity, around 79% specificity.

V lost 3 bases and J 6 bases, leaving 17 bases between the germline ends. The germline V gene encodes CDR1 ENHRY and CDR2 SYGVKD. This CDR3 region has 15 residues. This sequence was found in an adult man with Graves' ophthalmopathy. Sequenced material: peripheral blood. The rearrangement links TRBV10-3 to TRBJ2-5; a possible D gene is TRBD2 (5 bases). For the CDR3, the DNA is TGTGCCATCAGTGATGACCATCCGGAGGCAAAGACCCAGTACTTC. Protein sequence: CAISDDHPEAKTQYF.